The rows below give T cell receptor beta chains drawn from one sample of a study of blood T cells in healthy people across ages. TCRdb independently ran MiXCR on the 5' RACE reads; one entry per CDR3 protein. The repertoire consists of hundreds of thousands of distinct CDR3 sequences, with 58% occurring once and the leading ten covering 22%. Sample: blood. These receptors were collected from a man aged 25-45 years in good health. CDR3s include the opening cysteine and the closing phenylalanine or tryptophan. The order of the fields is clone size, V gene, D gene, J gene, CDR3 protein, CDR3 DNA. The D gene is left open where the match is weak. Some rows have no size entry. The others give once, few or many, or a class for an expanded clone.

clone size: NA; V gene: TRBV6-2/TRBV6-3; D gene: NA; J gene: TRBJ2-7; CDR3 protein: CASSLGRGKDEQYF; CDR3 DNA: TGTGCCAGCAGCCTGGGGCGCGGTAAGGACGAGCAGTACTTC
clone size: few; V gene: TRBV20-1; D gene: NA; J gene: TRBJ1-2; CDR3 protein: CGGLVGYTF; CDR3 DNA: TGCGGGGGGCTTGTAGGCTACACCTTC
clone size: NA; V gene: TRBV6-5; D gene: NA; J gene: TRBJ2-4; CDR3 protein: CASRPSGRAKNIQYF; CDR3 DNA: TGTGCCAGCAGACCATCAGGACGAGCCAAAAACATTCAGTACTTC
clone size: NA; V gene: TRBV9; D gene: NA; J gene: TRBJ2-3; CDR3 protein: CASSKGVTDTQYF; CDR3 DNA: TGTGCCAGCAGCAAGGGGGTAACAGATACGCAGTATTTT
clone size: NA; V gene: TRBV20-1; D gene: NA; J gene: TRBJ2-7; CDR3 protein: CSAPPGHDPHEQYF; CDR3 DNA: TGCAGTGCGCCACCGGGACACGACCCTCACGAGCAGTACTTC
clone size: NA; V gene: TRBV4-3; D gene: TRBD1; J gene: TRBJ2-7; CDR3 protein: CASSPPGDRGFYEQYF; CDR3 DNA: TGCGCCAGCAGCCCCCCAGGGGACAGGGGTTTCTACGAGCAGTACTTC
clone size: many; V gene: TRBV12-3/TRBV12-4; D gene: NA; J gene: TRBJ2-1; CDR3 protein: CASSYSNEQFF; CDR3 DNA: TGTGCCAGCAGTTATTCCAATGAGCAGTTCTTC
clone size: NA; V gene: TRBV29-1; D gene: NA; J gene: TRBJ1-2; CDR3 protein: CSVDERFTDGYTF; CDR3 DNA: TGCAGCGTTGATGAGAGGTTCACTGATGGCTACACCTTC
clone size: NA; V gene: TRBV11-2; D gene: TRBD1; J gene: TRBJ2-7; CDR3 protein: CASSLPWDRVGEQYF; CDR3 DNA: TGTGCCAGCAGCTTACCATGGGACAGGGTAGGCGAGCAGTACTTC
clone size: NA; V gene: TRBV20-1; D gene: NA; J gene: TRBJ2-7; CDR3 protein: CSASPRGDEQYF; CDR3 DNA: TGCAGTGCTAGCCCAAGGGGGGACGAGCAGTACTTC
clone size: NA; V gene: TRBV6-2/TRBV6-3; D gene: TRBD2; J gene: TRBJ2-5; CDR3 protein: CASSRPTVTSGDEQYF; CDR3 DNA: TGTGCCAGCAGTAGGCCCACGGTGACTAGCGGGGATGAGCAGTACTTC
clone size: few; V gene: TRBV7-2; D gene: TRBD1; J gene: TRBJ2-7; CDR3 protein: CASSFNQGAYEQYF; CDR3 DNA: TGTGCCAGCAGCTTTAACCAGGGGGCCTACGAGCAGTACTTC
clone size: NA; V gene: TRBV20-1; D gene: NA; J gene: TRBJ2-3; CDR3 protein: CSARRQALFTDTQYF; CDR3 DNA: TGCAGTGCTAGAAGACAGGCCTTATTCACAGATACGCAGTATTTT
clone size: NA; V gene: TRBV20-1; D gene: TRBD2; J gene: TRBJ2-7; CDR3 protein: CSAFPQRGGYEQYF; CDR3 DNA: TGCAGTGCTTTCCCTCAGCGGGGGGGCTACGAGCAGTACTTC
clone size: many; V gene: TRBV27; D gene: TRBD2; J gene: TRBJ2-7; CDR3 protein: CASSLTSVGDYEQYF; CDR3 DNA: TGTGCCAGCAGTCTCACTAGCGTGGGGGACTACGAGCAGTACTTC
clone size: NA; V gene: TRBV30; D gene: NA; J gene: TRBJ2-1; CDR3 protein: CARSRVGGEQFF; CDR3 DNA: TGTGCCAGGAGTAGGGTCGGGGGTGAGCAGTTCTTC
clone size: NA; V gene: TRBV5-1; D gene: NA; J gene: TRBJ2-7; CDR3 protein: CASSLDHGGIEQYF; CDR3 DNA: TGCGCCAGCAGCTTGGACCACGGAGGAATAGAGCAGTACTTC
clone size: few; V gene: TRBV27; D gene: NA; J gene: TRBJ2-1; CDR3 protein: CASSFLSSYNEQFF; CDR3 DNA: TGTGCCAGCAGTTTTCTGAGCTCCTACAATGAGCAGTTCTTC
clone size: NA; V gene: TRBV12-3/TRBV12-4; D gene: NA; J gene: TRBJ2-7; CDR3 protein: CASSLRRIDKGEQYF; CDR3 DNA: TGTGCCAGCAGTTTACGACGGATCGACAAGGGCGAGCAGTACTTC
clone size: NA; V gene: TRBV6-1; D gene: TRBD1; J gene: TRBJ2-3; CDR3 protein: CASTDRASSADTQYF; CDR3 DNA: TGTGCCAGCACCGACAGGGCTAGCAGTGCTGATACGCAGTATTTT
clone size: NA; V gene: TRBV4-3; D gene: TRBD1; J gene: TRBJ1-2; CDR3 protein: CASSSSGQKNYGYTF; CDR3 DNA: TGCGCCAGCTCTTCTTCGGGACAGAAGAACTATGGCTACACCTTC
clone size: NA; V gene: TRBV5-6; D gene: TRBD1; J gene: TRBJ2-7; CDR3 protein: CASSPGTAGYEQYF; CDR3 DNA: TGTGCCAGCAGCCCAGGGACAGCCGGATACGAGCAGTACTTC
clone size: NA; V gene: TRBV5-6; D gene: NA; J gene: TRBJ1-5; CDR3 protein: CASSLGAGPSNQPQHF; CDR3 DNA: TGTGCCAGCAGCTTGGGGGCAGGGCCCAGCAATCAGCCCCAGCATTTT
clone size: NA; V gene: TRBV3-1; D gene: TRBD1; J gene: TRBJ1-2; CDR3 protein: CASSPGQGIYGYTF; CDR3 DNA: TGTGCCAGCAGCCCCGGACAGGGGATCTATGGCTACACCTTC
clone size: NA; V gene: TRBV7-2; D gene: NA; J gene: TRBJ2-7; CDR3 protein: CASSLFSEQYF; CDR3 DNA: TGTGCCAGCAGCTTATTCTCCGAGCAGTACTTC
clone size: few; V gene: TRBV15; D gene: NA; J gene: TRBJ2-7; CDR3 protein: CATERGVGRLDEQYF; CDR3 DNA: TGTGCCACCGAGCGTGGTGTAGGGCGTCTGGACGAGCAGTACTTC